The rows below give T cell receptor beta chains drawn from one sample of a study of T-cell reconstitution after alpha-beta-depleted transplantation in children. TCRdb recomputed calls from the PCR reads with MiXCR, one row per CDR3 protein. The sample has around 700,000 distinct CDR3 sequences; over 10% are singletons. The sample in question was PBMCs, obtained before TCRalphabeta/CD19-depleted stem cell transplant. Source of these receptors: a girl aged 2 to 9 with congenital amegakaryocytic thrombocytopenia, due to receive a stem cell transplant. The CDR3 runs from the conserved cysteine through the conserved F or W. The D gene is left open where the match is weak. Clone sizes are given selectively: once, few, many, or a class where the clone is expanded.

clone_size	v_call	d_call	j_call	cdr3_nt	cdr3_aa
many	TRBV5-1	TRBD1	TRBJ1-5	TGCGCCAGCAGCTTGGGGGACAGGGAGTCCGCGGGTCAGCCCCAGCATTTT	CASSLGDRESAGQPQHF
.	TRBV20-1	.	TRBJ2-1	TGCAGTGCTGTCCTTCGGGATTGGGATGAGCAGTTCTTC	CSAVLRDWDEQFF
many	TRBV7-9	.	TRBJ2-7	TGTGCCAGCAGCCCTCGCCAAACAACCCCGATTTACGAGCAGTACTTC	CASSPRQTTPIYEQYF
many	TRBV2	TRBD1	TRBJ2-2	TGTGCCAGCAGTGGACAGGGCTTCACCGGGGAGCTGTTTTTT	CASSGQGFTGELFF
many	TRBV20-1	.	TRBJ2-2	TGCAGTGCGTCCGGGCCGACACCGAACACCGGGGAGCTGTTTTTT	CSASGPTPNTGELFF
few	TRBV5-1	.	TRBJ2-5	TGCGCCAGCAGCTATTCCGGAGGGAATGTACAAGAGACCCAGTACTTC	CASSYSGGNVQETQYF
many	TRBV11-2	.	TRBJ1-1	TGTGCCAGCAGCTTAGTAACCGGGAGCGCTGAAGCTTTCTTT	CASSLVTGSAEAFF
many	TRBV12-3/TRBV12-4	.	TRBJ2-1	TGTGCCAGCACGATAAGGAACAATGAGCAGTTCTTC	CASTIRNNEQFF
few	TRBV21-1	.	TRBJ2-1	TGTGCCAGCAGCGTCGGACTAGTTCAGTTCTTC	CASSVGLVQFF
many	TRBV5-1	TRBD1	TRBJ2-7	TGCGCCAGCAGCCAAGGACAGGGTAGAACCTACGAGCAGTACTTC	CASSQGQGRTYEQYF
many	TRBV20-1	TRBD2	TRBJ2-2	TGCAGTGCTAGAGGACTAGCGTCTACCGGGGAGCTGTTTTTT	CSARGLASTGELFF
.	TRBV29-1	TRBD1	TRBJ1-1	TGCAGCGTTGTGGGACAGGGGGACACTGAAGCTTTCTTT	CSVVGQGDTEAFF
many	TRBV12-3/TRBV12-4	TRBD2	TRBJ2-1	TGTGCCAGCAGGGGACTAGCGGGAGGCGGGAATGAGCAGTTCTTC	CASRGLAGGGNEQFF
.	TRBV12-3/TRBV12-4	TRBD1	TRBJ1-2	TGTGCCAGCAGTCCAACGGGACAGGCGATATATGGCTACACCTTC	CASSPTGQAIYGYTF
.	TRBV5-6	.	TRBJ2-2	TGTGCCAGCAGCACCGAAGTGAACACCGGCGGGGAGCTGTTTTTT	CASSTEVNTGGELFF
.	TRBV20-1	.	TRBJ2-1	TGCAGTGCTAGGGGGGCCCTCTCCTACAATGAGCAGTTCTTC	CSARGALSYNEQFF
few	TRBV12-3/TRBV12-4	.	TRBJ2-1	TGTGCCAGCAGACATCGGAATGAGCAGTTCTTC	CASRHRNEQFF
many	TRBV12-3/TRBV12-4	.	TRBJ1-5	TGTGCCAGCAGCACCGGCGGAGGGGCGAAAAGGGCCCAGCATTTT	CASSTGGGAKRAQHF
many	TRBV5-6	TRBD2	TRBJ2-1	TGTGCCAGCAGCTTGGGGCTAGCGGGAGACCCAATAGTTAATGAGCAGTTCTTC	CASSLGLAGDPIVNEQFF
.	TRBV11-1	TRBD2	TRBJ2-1	TGTGCCAGCAGCTTGATTCTGACTAGCGGCTTTTACAATGAGCAGTTCTTC	CASSLILTSGFYNEQFF
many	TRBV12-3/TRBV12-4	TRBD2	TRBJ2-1	TGTGCCAGCAGTCTCTCCGGGACTAGTGCCGAGTTCTTC	CASSLSGTSAEFF
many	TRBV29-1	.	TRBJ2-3	TGCAGCGTTGATATTGGCGGGGCAGATACGCAGTATTTT	CSVDIGGADTQYF
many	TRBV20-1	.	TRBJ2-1	TGCAGTGCCAGTACCGAAGTCATCAATGAGCAGTTCTTC	CSASTEVINEQFF
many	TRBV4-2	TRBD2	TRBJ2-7	TGTGCCAGCAGCCAAGAGGGAGGGAGACTCCTCTACGAGCAGTACTTC	CASSQEGGRLLYEQYF
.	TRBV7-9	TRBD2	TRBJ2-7	TGTGCCAGCAGCTATACGGGACTAGCACAAGAGCAGTACTTC	CASSYTGLAQEQYF
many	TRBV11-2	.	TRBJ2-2	TGTGCCAGCAGCTTCGGGGAGCTGTTTTTT	CASSFGELFF
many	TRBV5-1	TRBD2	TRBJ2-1	TGCGCCAGCAGCTTGGGACTAGCAGTGAATGAGCAGTTCTTC	CASSLGLAVNEQFF
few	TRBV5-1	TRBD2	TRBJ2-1	TGCGCCAGCAGCTATACCGGGACTAGCGGTAGAGGGGTGCAGTTCTTC	CASSYTGTSGRGVQFF
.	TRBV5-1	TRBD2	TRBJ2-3	TGCGCCAGCAGAACTACTAGCGGGGAGGATACGCAGTATTTT	CASRTTSGEDTQYF
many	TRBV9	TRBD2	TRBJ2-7	TGTGCCAGCAGCGTAGAACTAGCGGATGACTACGAGCAGTACTTC	CASSVELADDYEQYF
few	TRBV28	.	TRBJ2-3	TGTGCCAGCAGCCACCCAATTGGAGATACGCAGTATTTT	CASSHPIGDTQYF
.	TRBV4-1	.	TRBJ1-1	TGCGCCAGCAGCCAAGTAAGTAACGCGGGTACTGAAGCTTTCTTT	CASSQVSNAGTEAFF
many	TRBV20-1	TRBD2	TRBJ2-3	TGCAGTGCTAGAGGGCTAGCGGGGGGGCACACAGATACGCAGTATTTT	CSARGLAGGHTDTQYF
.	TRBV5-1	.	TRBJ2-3	TGCGCCAGCAGCTTGGTCGGCAGACCTAGCACAGATACGCAGTATTTT	CASSLVGRPSTDTQYF
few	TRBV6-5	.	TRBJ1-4	TGTGCCAGCAGTTACTGGGCCAGGGGTAATGAAAAACTGTTTTTT	CASSYWARGNEKLFF
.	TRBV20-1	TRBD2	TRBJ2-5	TGCAGCTTGATAGCGGGAGATTTGGAGACCCAGTACTTC	CSLIAGDLETQYF
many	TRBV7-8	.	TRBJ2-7	TGTGCCAGCAGCTTAGACAGGGTTGAGCAGTACTTC	CASSLDRVEQYF
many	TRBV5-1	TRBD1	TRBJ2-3	TGCGCCAGCAGCTTGGGGGGACAGCGAATGGATACGCAGTATTTT	CASSLGGQRMDTQYF
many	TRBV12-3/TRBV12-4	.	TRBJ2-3	TGTGCCAGCAGTGAGGGTAGCGGAACACCCAGGGGGACAGATACGCAGTATTTT	CASSEGSGTPRGTDTQYF
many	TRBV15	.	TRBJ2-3	TGTGCCACCAGCAGAGATCGGGGGTTTACGCAGTATTTT	CATSRDRGFTQYF
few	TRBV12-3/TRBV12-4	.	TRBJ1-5	TGTGCCAGCACGTACAGCGGCAATCAGCCCCAGCATTTT	CASTYSGNQPQHF
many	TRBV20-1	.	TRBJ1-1	TGCAGTGCTAGAGTTGGGGCGGTGAACACTGAAGCTTTCTTT	CSARVGAVNTEAFF
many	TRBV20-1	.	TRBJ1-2	TGCAGTGCTAGATTCCTTCAGGCCTACACCTTC	CSARFLQAYTF
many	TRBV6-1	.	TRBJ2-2	TGTGCCTCCCGCCGCGGATCGAACACCGGGGAGCTGTTTTTT	CASRRGSNTGELFF
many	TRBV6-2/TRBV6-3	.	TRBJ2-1	TGTGCCAGCAGCTTGGGACGAGAGCAGTTCTTC	CASSLGREQFF
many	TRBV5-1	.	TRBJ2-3	TGCGCCAGCAGCTTGGCCTACGAGAAAATTGCAGATACGCAGTATTTT	CASSLAYEKIADTQYF
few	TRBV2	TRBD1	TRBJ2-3	TGTGCCAGCAGGAGGACAGGGTTAAGCACAGATACGCAGTATTTT	CASRRTGLSTDTQYF
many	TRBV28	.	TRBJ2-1	TGTGCCAGCACTAAGGTAAATGAGCAGTTCTTC	CASTKVNEQFF
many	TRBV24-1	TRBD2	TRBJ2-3	TGTGCCACCAACGGGGGGACCGCAGATACGCAGTATTTT	CATNGGTADTQYF